This T cell receptor beta chain stems from a study of PD-L1 blockade in urothelial cancer. Overall study: Analyzed time points were 3 weeks (second dose) and 6 weeks after therapy began. Researchers found blood samples held a median of approximately 150,000 T cells.

Time point in this sample: peripheral blood 6 weeks after treatment start. Enrolled patients showed locally advanced or metastatic urothelial carcinoma. TCRdb's copy holds only in-frame clones and misses some; the assay was immunoSEQ multiplex PCR. The data hold 65,000 to 85,000 clones, with approximately 90% observed a single time. V shed 5 bases and J 4 bases; nucleotides not matched to a gene: 9. CDR1 MNHEY and CDR2 SMNVEV come from the germline V gene (reference sequence). The CDR3 is 15 amino acids. The receptor comes from a woman older than 75 with urothelial cancer. This specimen was PBMCs, taken around atezolizumab (anti-PD-L1) treatment. The chain carries TRBV27 and TRBJ2-7; 9 bases line up with TRBD2. This CDR3 reads CASSLPTSGRYEQYF. DNA of the CDR3: TGTGCCAGCAGTCTCCCGACTAGCGGAAGGTACGAGCAGTACTTC.